This record covers a single T cell receptor (beta chain). Its antigen is unidentified. Only in-frame clones appear in the TCRdb table, and some are missing; sequencing was by immunoSEQ multiplex PCR. The sample includes 1,500,000 or so clones, less than 99% seen only once; the top ten take under 0.45%. The data belong to a study of shared clonotypes between healthy human individuals. Points from the study as a whole: Naive subsets tended to show greater estimated richness than memory subsets. All-four-donor shared clonotypes had higher generation probabilities than non-shared clonotypes did.

From germline, CDR1 is SGHDN and CDR2 FVKESK. The CDR3 length is 17 residues. J gave up 1 base and V 4 bases, and 7 bases lay outside the gene matches. The TCR originated in a man aged 25-45 years in good health. V gene TRBV14 combines with J gene TRBJ2-2, with 9 positions matching TRBD2. The sample was naive CD4+ T cells sorted from blood. Subset noted: CD45RA+ positively selected. In DNA form, the CDR3 reads TGTGCCAGCAGCCCCCGACTAGCGGCAGGGAACACCGGGGAGCTGTTTTTT. It is translated as CASSPRLAAGNTGELFF.